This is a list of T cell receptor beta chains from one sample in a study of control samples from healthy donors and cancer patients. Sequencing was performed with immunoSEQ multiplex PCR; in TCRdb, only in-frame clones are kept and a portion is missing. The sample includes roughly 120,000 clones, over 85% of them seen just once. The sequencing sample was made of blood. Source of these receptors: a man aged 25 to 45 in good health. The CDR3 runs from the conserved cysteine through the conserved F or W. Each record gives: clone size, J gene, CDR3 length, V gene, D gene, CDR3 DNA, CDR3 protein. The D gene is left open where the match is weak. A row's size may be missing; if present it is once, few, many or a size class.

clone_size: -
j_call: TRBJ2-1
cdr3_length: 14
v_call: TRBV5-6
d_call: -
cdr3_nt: TGTGCCAGCAGCTTCGACGACCAGAGGAATGAGCAGTTCTTC
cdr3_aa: CASSFDDQRNEQFF

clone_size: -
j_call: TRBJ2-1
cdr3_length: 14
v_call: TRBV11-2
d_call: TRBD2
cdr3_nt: TGTGCCAGCAGCCCCCGCGGGGGGAACAATGAGCAGTTCTTC
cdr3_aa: CASSPRGGNNEQFF

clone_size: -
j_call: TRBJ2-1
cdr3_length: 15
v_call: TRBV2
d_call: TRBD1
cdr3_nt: TGTGCCAGCAGGGAAAGGACAGGGGGGTACAATGAGCAGTTCTTC
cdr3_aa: CASRERTGGYNEQFF

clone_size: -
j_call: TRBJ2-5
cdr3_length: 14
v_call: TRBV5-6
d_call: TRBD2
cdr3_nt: TGTGCCAGCAGCCTAGCGGGGCGTCCCGAGACCCAGTACTTC
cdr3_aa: CASSLAGRPETQYF

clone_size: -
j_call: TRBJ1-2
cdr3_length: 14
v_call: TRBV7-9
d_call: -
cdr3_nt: TGTGCCAGCAGCCCCTCTCAGTCGAAGGGCGGCTACACCTTC
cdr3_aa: CASSPSQSKGGYTF

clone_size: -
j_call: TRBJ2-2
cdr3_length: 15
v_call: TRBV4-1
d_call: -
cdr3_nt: TGCGCCAGCAGCCAAAGATCCCCCGGGGGCCGGGAGCTGTTTTTT
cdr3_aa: CASSQRSPGGRELFF

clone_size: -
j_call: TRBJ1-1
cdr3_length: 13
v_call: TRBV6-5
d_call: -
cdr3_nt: TGTGCCAGCAGTTACGGAATTGACACTGAAGCTTTCTTT
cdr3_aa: CASSYGIDTEAFF

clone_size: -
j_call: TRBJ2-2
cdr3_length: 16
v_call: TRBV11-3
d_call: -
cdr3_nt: TGTGCCAGCAGCTTAAATCACGGAGGGGCGACCGGGGAGCTGTTTTTT
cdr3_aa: CASSLNHGGATGELFF

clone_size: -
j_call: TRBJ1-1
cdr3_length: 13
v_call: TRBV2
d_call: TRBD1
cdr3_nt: TGTGCCAGCAGGGACACAGGGGACACTGAAGCTTTCTTT
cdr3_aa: CASRDTGDTEAFF

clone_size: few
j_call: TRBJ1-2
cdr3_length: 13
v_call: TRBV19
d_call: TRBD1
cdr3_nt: TGTGCCAGTAGTCCTCGGACAGGGCATGGCTACACCTTC
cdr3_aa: CASSPRTGHGYTF

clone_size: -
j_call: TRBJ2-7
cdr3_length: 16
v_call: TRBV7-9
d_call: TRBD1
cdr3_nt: TGTGCCAGCAGCCTTACCAGCCGGGACAGGCGTTACGAGCAGTACTTC
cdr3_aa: CASSLTSRDRRYEQYF

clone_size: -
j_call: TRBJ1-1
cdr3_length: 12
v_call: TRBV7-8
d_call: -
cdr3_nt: TGTGCCAGCAGCTTTCCGAACACTGAAGCTTTCTTT
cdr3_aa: CASSFPNTEAFF

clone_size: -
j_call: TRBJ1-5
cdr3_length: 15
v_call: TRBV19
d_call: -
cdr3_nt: TGTGCCAGTAGTAAAATCGCGGGGAGTGATCAGCCCCAGCATTTT
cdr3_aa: CASSKIAGSDQPQHF

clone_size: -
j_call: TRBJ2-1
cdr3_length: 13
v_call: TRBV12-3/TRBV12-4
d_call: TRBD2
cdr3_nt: TGTGCCAGCAGTCGTAGCGGGGGCCGGAATTGGTTCTTC
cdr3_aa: CASSRSGGRNWFF

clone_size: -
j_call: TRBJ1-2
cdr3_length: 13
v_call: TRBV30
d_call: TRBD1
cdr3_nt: TGTGCCTGGATGACAGGGGCAAGAGGTGGCTACACCTTC
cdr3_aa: CAWMTGARGGYTF

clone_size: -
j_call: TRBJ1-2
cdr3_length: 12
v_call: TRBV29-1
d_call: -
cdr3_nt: TGCAGCGTTGAGAAGGACTCGGGTGGCTACACCTTC
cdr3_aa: CSVEKDSGGYTF

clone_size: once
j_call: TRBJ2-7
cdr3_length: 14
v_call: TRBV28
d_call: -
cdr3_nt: TGTGCCAGCACCCCCGGGACCAAACGATACGAGCAGTACTTC
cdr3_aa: CASTPGTKRYEQYF

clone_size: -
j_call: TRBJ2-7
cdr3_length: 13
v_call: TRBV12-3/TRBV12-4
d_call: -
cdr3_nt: TGTGCCAGCAGTTTGAAGATGGCACACGAGCAGTACTTC
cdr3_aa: CASSLKMAHEQYF

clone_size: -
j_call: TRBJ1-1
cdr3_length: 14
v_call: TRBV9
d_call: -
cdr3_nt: TGTGCCAGCAGCCCCTCAGGCTCGAACACTGAAGCTTTCTTT
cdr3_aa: CASSPSGSNTEAFF

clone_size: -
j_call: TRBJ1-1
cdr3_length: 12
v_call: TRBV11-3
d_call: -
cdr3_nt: TGTGCCAGCAGCGTGGGGGACACTGAAGCTTTCTTT
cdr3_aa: CASSVGDTEAFF

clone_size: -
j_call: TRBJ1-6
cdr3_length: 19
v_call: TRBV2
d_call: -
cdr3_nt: TGTGCCAGCAGTGAATACGGCAGGGAGGGGAGCTCCTATAATTCACCCCTCCACTTT
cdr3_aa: CASSEYGREGSSYNSPLHF

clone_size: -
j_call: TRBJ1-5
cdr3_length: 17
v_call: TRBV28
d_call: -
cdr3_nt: TGTGCCAGTCGAAGGAGGGGCGTAGGATATCGCAATCAGCCCCAGCATTTT
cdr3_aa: CASRRRGVGYRNQPQHF

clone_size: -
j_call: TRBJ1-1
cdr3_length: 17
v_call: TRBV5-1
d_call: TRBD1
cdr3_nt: TGCGCCAGCAGCTTGGGAGGGACAGGGGGATGGGGCACTGAAGCTTTCTTT
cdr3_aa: CASSLGGTGGWGTEAFF

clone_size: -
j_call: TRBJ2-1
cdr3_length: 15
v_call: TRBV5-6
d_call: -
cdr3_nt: TGTGCCAGCTGGGCCCCCGGGAGCTCCTACAATGAGCAGTTCTTC
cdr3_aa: CASWAPGSSYNEQFF

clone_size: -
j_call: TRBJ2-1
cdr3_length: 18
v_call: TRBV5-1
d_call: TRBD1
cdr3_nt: TGCGCCAGCAGCTCACCGGGACAGGGTTCGTTCTCCTACAATGAGCAGTTCTTC
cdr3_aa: CASSSPGQGSFSYNEQFF

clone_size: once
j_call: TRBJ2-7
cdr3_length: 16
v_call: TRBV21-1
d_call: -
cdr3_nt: TGTGCCAGCAGCCATGGGACAGGCCCTTTCTCCTACGAGCAGTACTTC
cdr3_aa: CASSHGTGPFSYEQYF

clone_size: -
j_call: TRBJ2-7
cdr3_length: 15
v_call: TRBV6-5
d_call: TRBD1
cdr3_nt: TGTGCCAGCAGTTACTCGACACAGGGGGCTGGCGAGCAGTACTTC
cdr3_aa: CASSYSTQGAGEQYF

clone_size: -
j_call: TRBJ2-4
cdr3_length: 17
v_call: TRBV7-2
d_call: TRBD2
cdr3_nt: TGTGCCAGCAGCTTAAGGACTAGCGGGGTGGCCAAAAACATTCAGTACTTC
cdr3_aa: CASSLRTSGVAKNIQYF

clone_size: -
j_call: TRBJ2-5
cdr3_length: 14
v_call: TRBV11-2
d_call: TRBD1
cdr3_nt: TGTGCCAGCAGCCTACCCGACAGGGAAGAGACCCAGTACTTC
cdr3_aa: CASSLPDREETQYF

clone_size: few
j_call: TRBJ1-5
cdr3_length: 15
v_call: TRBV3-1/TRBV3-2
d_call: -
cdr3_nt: TGTGCCAGCAGCCAAGATTGGGCTGGCAATCAGCCCCAGCATTTT
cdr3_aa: CASSQDWAGNQPQHF

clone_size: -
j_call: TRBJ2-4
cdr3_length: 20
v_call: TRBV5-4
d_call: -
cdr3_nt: TGTGCCAGCAGCTCCGGACGGGACCGTACAACTGGGGTAGCCAAAAACATTCAGTACTTC
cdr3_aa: CASSSGRDRTTGVAKNIQYF

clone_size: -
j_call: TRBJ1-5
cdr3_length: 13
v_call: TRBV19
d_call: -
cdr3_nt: TGTGCCAGTAGTATAGACCAGGAGGGGCCCCAGCATTTT
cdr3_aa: CASSIDQEGPQHF

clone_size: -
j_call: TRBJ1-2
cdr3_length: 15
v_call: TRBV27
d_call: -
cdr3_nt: TGTGCCAGCAGTGTCTCCGCAGGCGGGTTGCACGGCTACACCTTC
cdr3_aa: CASSVSAGGLHGYTF

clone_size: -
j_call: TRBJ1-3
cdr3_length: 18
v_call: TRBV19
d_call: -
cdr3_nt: TGTGCCAGTAGTCTCCTGTTTCGGACCGCGCTACCTGGAAACACCATATATTTT
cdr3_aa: CASSLLFRTALPGNTIYF

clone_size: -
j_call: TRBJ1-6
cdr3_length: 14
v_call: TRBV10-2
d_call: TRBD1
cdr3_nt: TGCGCCAGCCAAGGACAGGGATATAATTCACCCCTCCACTTT
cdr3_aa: CASQGQGYNSPLHF

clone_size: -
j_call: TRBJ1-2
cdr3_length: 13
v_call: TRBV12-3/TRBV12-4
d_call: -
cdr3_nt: TGTACCAGCAGCCCGGGGACTGACTATGGCTACACCTTC
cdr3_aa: CTSSPGTDYGYTF

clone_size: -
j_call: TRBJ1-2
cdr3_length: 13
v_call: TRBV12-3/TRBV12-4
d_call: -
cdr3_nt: TGTGCCAGCAGTCCTACAGTGAACTATGGCTACACCTTC
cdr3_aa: CASSPTVNYGYTF

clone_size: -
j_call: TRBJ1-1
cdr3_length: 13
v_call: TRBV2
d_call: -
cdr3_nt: TGTGCCAGCACGGCAGATGCGAACACTGAAGCTTTCTTT
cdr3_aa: CASTADANTEAFF

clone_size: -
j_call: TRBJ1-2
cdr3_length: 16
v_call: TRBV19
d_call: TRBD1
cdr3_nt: TGTGCCAGTAGTATAGAGACGGACAGGGTACTCTATGGCTACACCTTC
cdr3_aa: CASSIETDRVLYGYTF

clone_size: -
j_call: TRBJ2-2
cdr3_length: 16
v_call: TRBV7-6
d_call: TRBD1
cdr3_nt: TGTGCCAGCAGCTTTGGGACAGGTCGGAACACCGGGGAGCTGTTTTTT
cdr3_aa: CASSFGTGRNTGELFF